This entry lists 19 T cell receptor beta chains sequenced from one sample in a study of response to subunit inactivated influenza vaccine (dated by TCRdb to 2016 to 2018). The time point label, read with the paper, signifies: 45 days after influenza vaccine administration. Library prep was done by RT-PCR. Instrument used: Illumina HiSeq 2500. TCRdb passed the public sequencing reads through fastp at Q25 and MiXCR, retaining productive beta sequences. Records with the same CDR3 protein are collapsed into one entry carrying the most frequent genes and DNA. The table for this sample lists a few hundred thousand distinct CDR3 sequences; roughly 9.7% of them were counted only once. Together, the top ten hold roughly 12% of the sample. The sequenced sample was PBMCs from blood, obtained 45 days after vaccination. Source of these receptors: a man over 45 who received an inactivated influenza vaccine. Donor details come from another sample of the same person, matched by shared clones.

The chain links TRBV7-6 to TRBJ2-1; 10 positions match TRBD2. The CDR3 is made up of 17 amino acids. Germline V gene data show CDR1 as SGHVS and CDR2 as FNYEAQ. The trim removed 1 base at V and 6 bases at J, leaving 9 bases unmatched. The CDR3, as DNA: TGTGCCAGCAGCTTAGGTGAAGCGGGGGGGCCGGGCAATGAGCAGTTCTTC. It encodes CASSLGEAGGPGNEQFF. The whole variable domain, filled in from reference TRBV7-6 and TRBJ2-1, reads GAGVSQSPRYKVTKRGQDVALRCDPISGHVSLYWYRQALGQGPEFLTYFNYEAQQDKSGLPNDRFSAERPEGSISTLTIQRTEQRDSAMYRCASSLGEAGGPGNEQFFGPGTRLTVL.

This clonotype has ten or more counts. The genes are TRBV29-1 and TRBJ2-1; D gene unclear. The CDR3 consists of 11 residues. The ends were cut back, 3 bases at V and 4 bases at J, with 4 bases in the middle. CDR1 is SQVTM, CDR2 ANQGSEA, per germline. This chain's CDR3 is CSVDRYNEQFF. The CDR3 DNA reads TGCAGCGTTGATCGGTACAATGAGCAGTTCTTC.

This clonotype was counted at least ten times. The gene calls are TRBV28 and TRBJ2-1; TRBD2 agrees at 10 bases. Germline V gene data show CDR1 as MDHEN and CDR2 as SYDVKM. V lost 2 bases and J lost 0; bases outside the gene matches: 1. The CDR3 covers 16 residues. The CDR3 DNA reads as TGTGCCAGCAGTTTAATAGCGGGAGGCTCCTACAATGAGCAGTTCTTC. This encodes CASSLIAGGSYNEQFF.

The chain joins TRBV6-2 or TRBV6-3 to TRBJ1-1; D not certain. CDR3 length equals 13 residues. Germline CDR1 is MNHEY and CDR2 is SVGEGT. V lost 2 bases and J 1 base, leaving 5 bases between the germline ends. CDR3 DNA sequence: TGTGCCAGCAGTTACGGGGAGAACACTGAAGCTTTCTTT. Its protein is CASSYGENTEAFF.

V and J are TRBV4-2 and TRBJ1-5; D gene unclear. V lost 0 bases and J 4 bases, leaving 22 bases between the germline ends. CDR1 is LGHNA, CDR2 YNFKEQ, per germline. There are 19 residues in the CDR3. CDR3 in amino acids: CASSQDRWAVSRPNQPQHF. CDR3 DNA sequence: TGTGCCAGCAGCCAAGATAGGTGGGCAGTCTCAAGGCCTAATCAGCCCCAGCATTTT.

This clonotype was counted many times. The chain carries TRBV7-9 and TRBJ2-5; 8 bases map to TRBD1. Looked up from germline, CDR1 is SEHNR and CDR2 is FQNEAQ (reference sequence). The ends lost 3 bases at V and 5 bases at J; junction bases unmatched: 8. The CDR3 runs 15 residues. CDR3 bases: TGTGCCAGCAGCTTTGGGGACAGGACTACGGAGACCCAGTACTTC. Its translation: CASSFGDRTTETQYF.

In this sample, this clonotype turned up many times. V is TRBV20-1 and J is TRBJ1-5, with a tentative D call TRBD1 (5 bases). V dropped 6 bases and J dropped 1 base, with 19 bases sitting between them. CDR1 and CDR2 from the germline V gene are DFQATT and SNEGSKA (reference sequence). The CDR3 contains 16 residues. This chain's CDR3 is CSAPRRGSRSNQPQHF. CDR3 DNA sequence: TGCAGTGCCCCCAGGCGGGGCAGTAGGAGCAATCAGCCCCAGCATTTT.

This clonotype was observed a handful of times. This chain joins TRBV5-5 and TRBJ2-5; D remains ambiguous. V was shortened by 1 base and J by 0 bases, with 7 bases between the two germline ends. Looked up from germline, CDR1 is SGHKS and CDR2 is YYEKEE (reference sequence). The CDR3 length is 14 residues. The DNA for the CDR3 is TGTGCCAGCAGCTTGAGAGTGGACCAAGAGACCCAGTACTTC. It translates to CASSLRVDQETQYF.

In this sample, this clonotype turned up a few times. The rearrangement joins TRBV7-6 to TRBJ1-5; D is perhaps TRBD1 (6 bases). Germline loops: CDR1 SGHVS, CDR2 FNYEAQ. The CDR3 is 15 residues long. Trimming took 5 bases from V and 2 from J, leaving 13 bases between them. The CDR3 nucleotides read TGTGCCAGCAGCCAGCTCGCAGGGGGCAATCAGCCCCAGCATTTT. Protein product: CASSQLAGGNQPQHF.

This clonotype was detected a few times. The chain combines TRBV28 with TRBJ2-7; D possibly corresponds to TRBD2 (5 bases). The CDR3 sequence is 13 residues long. The V end lost 6 bases, the J end lost 1 base, and 10 bases lay between the germline ends. The germline gives CDR1 MDHEN, CDR2 SYDVKM. The CDR3 loop is CASRTKSSYEQYF. CDR3 coding DNA: TGTGCCAGCAGGACTAAAAGTTCCTACGAGCAGTACTTC.

This clonotype came up many times. The chain carries TRBV5-6 and TRBJ1-3; 8 nucleotides agree with TRBD1. CDR3 length equals 15 residues. Per germline, CDR1 SGHDT and CDR2 YYEEEE. Unmatched junction bases numbered 2, after V lost 3 bases and J lost 0 bases. In DNA, the CDR3 is TGTGCCAGCAGCTGGGACAGGAGCTCTGGAAACACCATATATTTT. This translates into CASSWDRSSGNTIYF.

CDR3 DNA sequence: TGTGCCAGCAGTGAATACAAGGGGGGCTCTCAAGAGACCCAGTACTTC. Amino acids: CASSEYKGGSQETQYF. The chain couples TRBV25-1 to TRBJ2-5, with D perhaps given as TRBD1 or TRBD2 (6 bases each). Trimming removed 0 bases at V and 2 bases at J, with 13 bases between. Germline CDR1 is MGHDK and CDR2 is SYGVNS. This CDR3 spans 16 amino acids. Looking up the rest from reference TRBV25-1 and TRBJ2-5 gives the full variable domain: EADIYQTPRYLVIGTGKKITLECSQTMGHDKMYWYQQDPGMELHLIHYSYGVNSTEKGDLSSESTVSRIRTEHFPLTLESARPSHTSQYLCASSEYKGGSQETQYFGPGTRLLVL.

A few counts support this clonotype. The chain couples TRBV29-1 to TRBJ2-7; the D is unclear. This CDR3 spans 14 amino acids. V lost 4 bases to trimming and J lost 5 bases, with 18 bases between them. The germline V gene encodes CDR1 SQVTM and CDR2 ANQGSEA. CDR3 loop: CSVGVAGRSHEQYF. The CDR3, as DNA: TGCAGCGTTGGTGTGGCAGGCCGATCTCACGAGCAGTACTTC.

V is TRBV11-2 and J is TRBJ2-6; D is uncertain. Germline CDR1 and CDR2: SGHAT and FQNNGV. CDR3 size: 15 residues. Deletions cut 3 bases from V and 0 bases from J, with 6 bases between. Here the CDR3 reads CASSFEISGANVLTF. The CDR3 nucleotides read TGTGCCAGCAGCTTTGAGATCTCTGGGGCCAACGTCCTGACTTTC.

In its sample, this clonotype was seen many times. The chain recombines TRBV5-1 with TRBJ1-1, with 8 bases fitting TRBD1. This CDR3 has 14 residues. J was trimmed by 1 base and V by 5 bases; bases with no gene match: 4. Germline assignment: CDR1 SGHRS and CDR2 YFSETQ. The CDR3 DNA sequence: TGCGCCAGCAGTTCTGGACAGGGGAACACTGAAGCTTTCTTT. It codes for CASSSGQGNTEAFF.

This clonotype was seen repeatedly, ten times or more. Here the CDR3 reads CASRAGTGVLYEQYF. CDR3 sequence (DNA): TGCGCCAGCAGGGCCGGGACAGGGGTTCTCTACGAGCAGTACTTC. This chain connects TRBV5-1 to TRBJ2-7; 10 nucleotides match TRBD1. The CDR3 is 15 residues long. Germline assignment: CDR1 SGHRS and CDR2 YFSETQ. V shed 5 bases and J 3 bases; nucleotides not matched to a gene: 8.

The table lists this clonotype with a few counts. The rearrangement uses TRBV29-1 and TRBJ2-3; weak D call: TRBD1 (6 bases). The CDR3 has 15 residues. V lost 7 bases, J lost 0 bases, and 17 bases lay in between. Germline V CDR1 and CDR2: SQVTM, ANQGSEA. The CDR3 sequence is CSADAPGDSTDTQYF. CDR3 nucleotide sequence: TGCAGCGCCGACGCCCCAGGGGATAGCACAGATACGCAGTATTTT.

This clonotype was seen repeatedly, ten times or more. The chain has TRBV20-1 and TRBJ2-2; D not resolved. CDR1 is DFQATT and CDR2 is SNEGSKA in the germline V gene (reference sequence). V lost 5 bases, J lost 0 bases, and 10 bases lay in between. The CDR3 is 14 amino acids. CDR3 nucleotide sequence: TGCAGTGCTCCGGGTCTCGCGAACACCGGGGAGCTGTTTTTT. It specifies CSAPGLANTGELFF.

This clonotype rates as medium-sized. The genes are TRBV4-3 and TRBJ2-1; 7 nucleotides agree with TRBD1. Germline CDR1 and CDR2: LGHNA and YSLEER. This CDR3 has 16 amino acids. The ends lost 0 bases at V and 8 bases at J; junction bases unmatched: 10. CDR3 sequence (DNA): TGCGCCAGCAGCCAAGAAGGGGATAGGACAGGTGATGAGCAGTTCTTC. Its protein is CASSQEGDRTGDEQFF.